The 27 T cell receptor beta chains below were found in one sample sequenced in a study of T-cell memory formation after mild COVID-19 (dated by TCRdb to about 2021). Library generation was performed with 5' RACE. Instrument on record: Illumina NovaSeq 6000. TCRdb itself trimmed the public reads at Q25 with fastp, ran MiXCR and retained productive beta chains. Each CDR3 protein appears once, grouped with its most common genes and DNA. This sample has roughly 13,000 distinct CDR3 sequences in its table, and about 14% of those were observed once. The ten largest account for roughly 55% of the sample. Sequencing was done on a sample of PBMCs or a T cell subset sorted from them (not recorded which). These receptors originate from a man younger than 35 who had mild COVID-19 (a few samples of this study predate the infection). The sample titles of this study are shuffled in the database, so cell type and time point are left out; the donor was told from shared clones.

This clonotype was counted at least ten times. This chain joins TRBV29-1 and TRBJ1-2; weak D call: TRBD1 (5 bases). This CDR3 contains 13 residues. Trimming took 4 bases from V and 10 from J, leaving 19 bases between them. CDR1 is SQVTM and CDR2 is ANQGSEA in the germline V gene. CDR3 in DNA: TGCAGCGTTGCCGGGACGGAGTACGTTGACTACACCTTC. Translating gives CSVAGTEYVDYTF.

This clonotype was counted many times. The chain couples TRBV6-2 or TRBV6-3 to TRBJ2-1; 13 positions agree with TRBD2. V gave up 7 bases and J gave up 15 bases; unmatched junction bases: 9. CDR1 and CDR2 from the germline V gene are MNHEY and SVGEGT. This CDR3 region has 13 residues. The CDR3 DNA follows: TGTGCCAGCACGACTAGCGGGGGGAATGTCGCGTTCTTC. It yields the protein CASTTSGGNVAFF.

The gene calls are TRBV4-2 and TRBJ1-2; a weak D match, TRBD1 (6 bases). The CDR3 loop spans 15 amino acids. CDR1 is LGHNA and CDR2 is YNFKEQ in the germline V gene. Trimming stripped 1 base from V and 5 bases from J, with 14 bases between. The CDR3 loop reads CASSQATGGGYGYTF. The CDR3 coding sequence is TGTGCCAGCAGCCAAGCGACGGGAGGGGGGTATGGCTACACCTTC.

The chain couples TRBV4-1 to TRBJ2-5, with 7 positions matching TRBD2. V trimming: 0 bases; J trimming: 5 bases; junction bases outside the gene matches: 9. Per the germline V gene, CDR1 is MGHRA and CDR2 is YSYEKL. This CDR3 has 16 amino acids. The CDR3 region is CASSQDRGRHRETQYF. CDR3 DNA: TGCGCCAGCAGCCAAGATCGCGGGAGACACCGGGAGACCCAGTACTTC.

This clonotype was seen ten or more times. The chain combines TRBV5-1 with TRBJ2-7; 8 bases align to TRBD1. This CDR3 has 15 amino acids. Germline V CDR1 and CDR2: SGHRS, YFSETQ. V shed 4 bases and J 4 bases; nucleotides not matched to a gene: 10. CDR3: CASSHPRTGRYEQYF. DNA of the CDR3: TGCGCCAGCAGCCACCCACGGACAGGGAGATACGAGCAGTACTTC.

V usage is TRBV7-7 and J usage is TRBJ1-1; no definite D call. This CDR3 is 13 amino acids long. In germline, CDR1 is SSHAT, CDR2 FNYEAQ (reference sequence). Trimming took off 5 bases at V and 1 base at J, with 8 bases between the two ends. The CDR3 DNA sequence: TGTGCCAGCAGCCGGGTGGAGAACACTGAAGCTTTCTTT. It yields the protein CASSRVENTEAFF.

The V call is TRBV20-1, the J call TRBJ2-3; 12 positions agree with TRBD2. Germline assignment: CDR1 DFQATT and CDR2 SNEGSKA (reference sequence). This CDR3 is 17 amino acids long. J gave up 1 base and V 1 base, and 6 bases lay outside the gene matches. The CDR3: CSARASGRAGGTDTQYF. The CDR3 nucleotides are TGCAGTGCTAGAGCTAGCGGGAGGGCCGGGGGCACAGATACGCAGTATTTT.

This clonotype showed up just a few times. The chain has TRBV27 and TRBJ2-7; weak D call: TRBD2 (7 bases). Between the trimmed V and J ends, which lost 5 bases and 4 bases, there was a span of 12 bases. Germline CDR1 and CDR2: MNHEY and SMNVEV (reference sequence). The CDR3 sequence is 13 residues long. The CDR3 protein is CASSRGGPYEQYF. Written as DNA, the CDR3 is TGTGCCAGCAGTAGGGGGGGCCCGTACGAGCAGTACTTC.

This clonotype was found many times. The J gene is TRBJ2-1, the V gene TRBV20-1, with 11 bases fitting TRBD1. The CDR3 is made up of 13 amino acids. Trimming cost V 6 bases and J 8 bases; bases outside gene matches: 6. In germline, CDR1 is DFQATT, CDR2 SNEGSKA (reference sequence). In DNA, the CDR3 is TGCAGTGCATCCGGGACAGGGGGGGATGAGCAGTTCTTC. This translates into CSASGTGGDEQFF.

This clonotype was picked up many times. This sequence joins TRBV5-6 and TRBJ2-7; TRBD1 aligns across 9 bases. The CDR3 has 14 residues. CDR1 is SGHDT, CDR2 YYEEEE, per germline. J lost 3 bases, V lost 5 bases, and 6 bases had no gene match. CDR3 residues: CASSSGQGSYEQYF. CDR3 coding DNA: TGTGCCAGCAGTTCGGGACAGGGTAGCTACGAGCAGTACTTC. Using reference TRBV5-6 and TRBJ2-7 for the parts outside the CDR3, the full variable domain is DAGVTQSPTHLIKTRGQQVTLRCSPKSGHDTVSWYQQALGQGPQFIFQYYEEEERQRGNFPDRFSGHQFPNYSSELNVNALLLGDSALYLCASSSGQGSYEQYFGPGTRLTVT.

The rearrangement joins TRBV29-1 to TRBJ1-1; no definite D call. The V end lost 8 bases, the J end lost 1 base, and 8 bases lay between the germline ends. The CDR3 totals 11 residues. In germline, CDR1 is SQVTM, CDR2 ANQGSEA. The CDR3 protein is CSFWGNTEAFF. CDR3 in DNA: TGCAGCTTCTGGGGGAACACTGAAGCTTTCTTT.

This clonotype has a count of ten or more. The CDR3 region is CASSQFKTGATGELFF. The CDR3 region has the DNA TGCGCCAGCAGCCAATTCAAGACAGGGGCCACCGGGGAGCTGTTTTTT. The J gene is TRBJ2-2, the V gene TRBV4-1, with 8 bases matching TRBD1. This CDR3 spans 16 amino acids. Trimming took 2 bases from V and 4 from J; bases not matched to a gene: 6. Germline lookup yields CDR1 MGHRA and CDR2 YSYEKL.

The chain employs TRBV6-4 and TRBJ1-2, with D uncertain. CDR1 and CDR2 (germline): MRHNA, SNTAGT. The CDR3 spans 17 residues. The V end was cut by 0 bases, the J end by 5 bases, with 19 bases between. The chain's CDR3 is CASSDSIPRQNFYGYTF. CDR3 coding DNA: TGTGCCAGCAGTGACTCGATACCTCGACAAAATTTTTATGGCTACACCTTC.

This clonotype was seen ten or more times. V and J are TRBV12-3 or TRBV12-4 and TRBJ1-4; D might be TRBD1 (5 bases). This CDR3 region has 15 residues. Trimming left V 1 base short and J 0 bases short, with 6 bases between. CDR3 sequence: CASSLEGSTNEKLFF. CDR3 in DNA: TGTGCCAGCAGTTTAGAGGGGTCAACTAATGAAAAACTGTTTTTT.

This clonotype is classed as medium-sized. V and J are TRBV7-9 and TRBJ2-2; TRBD1 matches 7 bases. Germline CDR1 and CDR2: SEHNR and FQNEAQ (reference sequence). The V segment lost 5 bases and the J segment 4 bases; nucleotides outside the gene matches: 7. This CDR3 contains 15 residues. CDR3 sequence (DNA): TGTGCCAGCAGCATCCCGGGACAGCCCACCGGGGAGCTGTTTTTT. Translated: CASSIPGQPTGELFF.

This clonotype showed up many times. The chain recombines TRBV6-5 with TRBJ1-1; 7 nucleotides agree with TRBD1. This CDR3 is 14 amino acids long. Germline values: CDR1 MNHEY, CDR2 SVGAGI. The junction had 7 bases not matched to a gene; V was cut back by 9 bases and J by 0 bases. CDR3 protein: CASRTGYLNTEAFF. The CDR3 bases are TGTGCCAGTCGGACAGGTTATCTGAACACTGAAGCTTTCTTT.

This clonotype was observed a handful of times. In DNA form, the CDR3 reads TGTGCCAGCAGTTCCCTCGCAGATACGCAGTATTTT. This translates into CASSSLADTQYF. The genes are TRBV27 and TRBJ2-3; no definite D call. The CDR3 extends over 12 amino acids. The germline CDR1 and CDR2 sequences are MNHEY and SMNVEV (reference sequence). V was clipped by 4 bases and J by 4 bases, with 6 bases between them.

Many counts were recorded for this clonotype. The V and J genes are TRBV7-8 and TRBJ2-3, with 16 bases that match TRBD2. The CDR3 sequence is 16 residues long. Germline CDR1 is SGHVS and CDR2 is FQNEAQ. With V trimmed by 3 bases and J by 4 bases, 1 base remained unmatched. Here the CDR3 reads CASSFGTSGGADTQYF. The CDR3 DNA is TGTGCCAGCAGCTTCGGGACTAGCGGGGGGGCAGATACGCAGTATTTT. Together with reference TRBV7-8 and TRBJ2-3, the CDR3 gives the full variable domain: GAGVSQSPRYKVAKRGQDVALRCDPISGHVSLFWYQQALGQGPEFLTYFQNEAQLDKSGLPSDRFFAERPEGSVSTLKIQRTQQEDSAVYLCASSFGTSGGADTQYFGPGTRLTVL.

This clonotype was detected a few times. The chain is built from TRBV5-1 and TRBJ1-1, with 7 positions matching TRBD1. Germline values: CDR1 SGHRS, CDR2 YFSETQ. With V trimmed by 6 bases and J by 0 bases, 8 bases remained unmatched. CDR3 length: 15 amino acids. The CDR3 is CASKIMGQMNTEAFF. In DNA form, the CDR3 reads TGCGCCAGCAAAATCATGGGACAGATGAACACTGAAGCTTTCTTT.

This clonotype appeared many times. The CDR3 sequence: CSVEDFRYGYTF. In DNA, the CDR3 is TGCAGCGTTGAAGATTTTCGCTATGGCTACACCTTC. This rearrangement joins TRBV29-1 to TRBJ1-2; D is unclear. Trimming shortened V by 0 bases and J by 4 bases, and 6 bases separated the two germline ends. Germline CDR1 and CDR2: SQVTM and ANQGSEA. The CDR3 loop spans 12 amino acids.

This clonotype was seen at least ten times. This chain uses TRBV21-1 with TRBJ1-2. TRBV21-1 is a listed pseudogene. The CDR3 is 18 residues long. DNA for the CDR3: TGTGCCAGCAGCAAAGTAGGGCCCTCAAGAAGTACTAACTATGGCTACACCTTC. This gives the protein CASSKVGPSRSTNYGYTF.

This clonotype was seen many times. V gene TRBV6-2 or TRBV6-3 combines with J gene TRBJ1-1; the D gene is possibly TRBD1 (6 bases). Trimming stripped 2 bases from V and 1 base from J, with 14 bases between. This CDR3 spans 16 amino acids. Germline V gene sequence: CDR1 MNHEY, CDR2 SVGEGT. The CDR3 protein is CASSYPSGTRNTEAFF. The CDR3, as DNA: TGTGCCAGCAGTTACCCTTCCGGGACAAGGAACACTGAAGCTTTCTTT.

The V call is TRBV5-5, the J call TRBJ2-7; D is undetermined. This CDR3 contains 13 residues. Trimming removed 5 bases from V and 5 bases from J, with 14 bases in between. Per germline, CDR1 SGHKS and CDR2 YYEKEE (reference sequence). In nucleotides, the CDR3 is TGTGCCAGCAGTCCCATGTGGTGGGACGAGCAGTACGTC. Translating gives CASSPMWWDEQYV.

This clonotype was recorded many times. The rearrangement joins TRBV18 to TRBJ1-5; D may be TRBD1 (5 bases). Germline CDR1 is KGHSH and CDR2 is LQKENI. V was pared by 3 bases and J by 0 bases, with 12 bases between. CDR3 length: 16 residues. The CDR3 nucleotides are TGTGCCAGCTCACCCGGGGCAGACGTTAGCAATCAGCCCCAGCATTTT. This gives the protein CASSPGADVSNQPQHF.

This clonotype appeared a few times. The chain employs TRBV7-6 and TRBJ1-4; weak D call: TRBD1 (6 bases). V lost 5 bases, J lost 1 base, and 11 bases lay in between. The CDR3 covers 15 residues. Germline CDR1 is SGHVS and CDR2 is FNYEAQ. The CDR3 loop reads CASSPGQLTNEKLFF. CDR3 nucleotide sequence: TGTGCCAGCAGCCCAGGACAGTTAACTAATGAAAAACTGTTTTTT. Complete variable domain (other parts from reference TRBV7-6 and TRBJ1-4): GAGVSQSPRYKVTKRGQDVALRCDPISGHVSLYWYRQALGQGPEFLTYFNYEAQQDKSGLPNDRFSAERPEGSISTLTIQRTEQRDSAMYRCASSPGQLTNEKLFFGSGTQLSVL.

This clonotype was seen many times. The J gene is TRBJ2-7, the V gene TRBV6-6; no clear D gene. CDR1 is MNHNY and CDR2 is SVGAGI in the germline V gene (reference sequence). The CDR3 is made up of 14 amino acids. V dropped 0 bases and J dropped 4 bases, with 10 bases sitting between them. CDR3 protein: CASSYSPDPYEQYF. The CDR3 DNA is TGTGCCAGCAGTTACTCACCGGATCCATACGAGCAGTACTTC.

The chain has TRBV19 and TRBJ1-1, with D hard to call. CDR1 LNHDA and CDR2 SQIVND come from the germline V gene (reference sequence). The CDR3 sequence is 16 residues long. V was shortened by 5 bases and J by 1 base, with 17 bases between the two germline ends. The CDR3 DNA reads TGTGCCAGTAGTCCAAGGTGGCGGGATAAGAACACTGAAGCTTTCTTT. It translates to CASSPRWRDKNTEAFF. The full variable domain, with the rest looked up from reference TRBV19 and TRBJ1-1, is DGGITQSPKYLFRKEGQNVTLSCEQNLNHDAMYWYRQDPGQGLRLIYYSQIVNDFQKGDIAEGYSVSREKKESFPLTVTSAQKNPTAFYLCASSPRWRDKNTEAFFGQGTRLTVV.